The entry that follows covers one T cell receptor (beta chain) sequence. The junction had 17 bases not matched to a gene; V was cut back by 4 bases and J by 7 bases. Germline V gene lookup returns CDR1 MNHEY and CDR2 SVGEGT. CDR3 length: 17 residues. These data originate in a study of blood T cell repertoires in COVID-19. Study overall: PBMCs, B-cell-depleted T cells, or T cells provided the cDNA or gDNA that made up the material.

Profiled with immunoSEQ multiplex PCR; TCRdb holds only in-frame clones, not every one. This table holds some 120,000 clones, 82% found once. Sequencing used peripheral blood. This chain uses TRBV6-2 or TRBV6-3 with TRBJ2-5, with 8 bases lining up with TRBD2. This TCR derives from a man between 65 and 85 years old with acute or convalescent COVID-19. CDR3 protein: CASSSNPPGLVVGTQYF. The CDR3 nucleotides read TGTGCCAGCAGTTCAAATCCGCCGGGACTAGTTGTTGGGACCCAGTACTTC.